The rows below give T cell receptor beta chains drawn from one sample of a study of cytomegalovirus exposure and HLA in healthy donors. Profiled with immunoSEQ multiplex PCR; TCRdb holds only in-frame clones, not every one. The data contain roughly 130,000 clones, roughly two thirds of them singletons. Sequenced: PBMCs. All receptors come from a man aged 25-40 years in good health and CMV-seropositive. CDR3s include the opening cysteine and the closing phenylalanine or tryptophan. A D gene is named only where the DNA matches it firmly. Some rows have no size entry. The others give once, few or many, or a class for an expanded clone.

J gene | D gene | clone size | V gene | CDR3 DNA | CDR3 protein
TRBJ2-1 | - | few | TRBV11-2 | TGTGCCAGCAGCTTAGACACCTACAATGAGCAGTTCTTC | CASSLDTYNEQFF
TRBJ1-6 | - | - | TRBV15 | TGTGCCACCAGTCGAGCCCATTCACCCCTCCACTTT | CATSRAHSPLHF
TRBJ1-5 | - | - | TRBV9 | TGTGCCAGCAGCCCACAGGGCAATCAGCCCCAGCATTTT | CASSPQGNQPQHF
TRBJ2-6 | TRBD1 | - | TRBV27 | TGTGCCAGCAGCAAAAAGACAGGGCCGAGCTCTGGGGCCAACGTCCTGACTTTC | CASSKKTGPSSGANVLTF
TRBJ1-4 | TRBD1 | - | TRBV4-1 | TGCGCCAGCAGCCGCGGGGTGATTGGGACAGTTAATGAAAAACTGTTTTTT | CASSRGVIGTVNEKLFF
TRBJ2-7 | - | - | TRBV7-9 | TGTGCCAGCAGCTTAGTGGGGGGGCTGTCTGCCGAGCAGTACTTC | CASSLVGGLSAEQYF
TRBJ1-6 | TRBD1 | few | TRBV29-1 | TGCGCAGTATTGGGACAGGGGGATTTTCCCCTCCACTTT | CAVLGQGDFPLHF
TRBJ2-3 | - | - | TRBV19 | TGTGCCAGTAGTCACTCCCTCGGACAGAGGACAGATACGCAGTATTTT | CASSHSLGQRTDTQYF
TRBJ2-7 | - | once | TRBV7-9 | TGTGCCAGCAGCTTTTTTGTAGCGGCCCTCGGGAACGAGCAGTACTTC | CASSFFVAALGNEQYF
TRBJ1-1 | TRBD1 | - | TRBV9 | TGTGCCAGCAGCGTAGGGGAGGGACAGGGGGCGCCGAACACTGAAGCTTTCTTT | CASSVGEGQGAPNTEAFF
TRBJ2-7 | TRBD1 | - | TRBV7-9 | TGTGCCAGCAGCTCTGTGGGAGAGGTTGGACAGGGGTTCTCCTACGAGCAGTACTTC | CASSSVGEVGQGFSYEQYF
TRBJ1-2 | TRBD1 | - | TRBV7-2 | TGTGCCAGCAGCTTGGGGACAGGTTATGGCTACACCTTC | CASSLGTGYGYTF
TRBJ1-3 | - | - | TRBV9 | TGTGCCAGCAGCGTGGGGACAGGAAACACCATATATTTT | CASSVGTGNTIYF
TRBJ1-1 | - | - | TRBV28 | TGTGCCAGCAGTTTCCAGGGTGCCACTGAAGCTTTCTTT | CASSFQGATEAFF
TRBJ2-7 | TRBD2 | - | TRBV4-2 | TGTGCCAGCAGCCAAGACAGACTAGCGTACGAGCAGTACTTC | CASSQDRLAYEQYF
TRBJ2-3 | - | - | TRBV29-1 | TGCAGCGCCGGGGGACAGACTAGCACAGATACGCAGTATTTT | CSAGGQTSTDTQYF
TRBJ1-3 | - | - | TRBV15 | TGTGCCACCAGCAGAGCGTGGGAGGAGAGCTCTGGAAACACCATATATTTT | CATSRAWEESSGNTIYF
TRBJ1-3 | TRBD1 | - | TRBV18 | TGTGCCAGCTCACGGGACAGGGCTGGAAACACCATATATTTT | CASSRDRAGNTIYF
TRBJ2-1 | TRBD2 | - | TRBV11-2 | TGTGCCAGCAGCTTAGGACTAGCGGAGTACAATGAGCAGTTCTTC | CASSLGLAEYNEQFF
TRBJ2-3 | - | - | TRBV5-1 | TGCGCCAGCAGCTTGGTAAAAGATACGCAGTATTTT | CASSLVKDTQYF
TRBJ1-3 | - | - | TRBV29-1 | TGCAGCGCCAAGCCACCAAGGGAGAACTCTGGAAACACCATATATTTT | CSAKPPRENSGNTIYF
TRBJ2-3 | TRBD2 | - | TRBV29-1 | TGCAGCGTTGATGGCTGGGCCGGGCTGGGAGGGGATACGCAGTATTTT | CSVDGWAGLGGDTQYF
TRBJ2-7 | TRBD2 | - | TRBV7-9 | TGTGCCAGCAGCTTAGGACTAGCGGGGACCTACTACGAGCAGTACTTC | CASSLGLAGTYYEQYF
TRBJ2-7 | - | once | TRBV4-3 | TGCGCCAGCAGCCATAACAGGGCTGAAGGCTACGAGCAGTACTTC | CASSHNRAEGYEQYF
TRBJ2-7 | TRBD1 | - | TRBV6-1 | TGTGCCAGCTCTTGGACAGGGTTCAACGAGCAGTACTTC | CASSWTGFNEQYF
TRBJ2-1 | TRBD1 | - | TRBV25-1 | TGTGCCAGCAGTCTAGGGACAGGCTACAATGAGCAGTTCTTC | CASSLGTGYNEQFF
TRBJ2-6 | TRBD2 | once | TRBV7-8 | TGTGCCAGCAGCCCTACCCCCGGCGGGGGGCTTTCCTCTGGGGCCAACGTCCTGACTTTC | CASSPTPGGGLSSGANVLTF
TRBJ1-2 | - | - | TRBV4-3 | TGCGCCAGCAGCCATCTCGCGGGGGGACATTACTATGGCTACACCTTC | CASSHLAGGHYYGYTF
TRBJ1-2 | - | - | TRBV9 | TGTGCCAGCAGCGTAGGGACAGCTTACTATGGCTACACCTTC | CASSVGTAYYGYTF
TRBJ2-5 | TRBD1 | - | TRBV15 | TGTGCCACCAGCGAAACCTACAGGGGGGAGGAGACCCAGTACTTC | CATSETYRGEETQYF
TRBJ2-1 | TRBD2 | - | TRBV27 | TGTGCCAGCAGTTTATCCCTAGCGGGAGGATGGAATGAGCAGTTCTTC | CASSLSLAGGWNEQFF
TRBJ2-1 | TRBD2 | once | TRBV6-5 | TGTGCCAGCAGTTACTCTGGGACTAGCTCCAATGAGCAGTTCTTC | CASSYSGTSSNEQFF
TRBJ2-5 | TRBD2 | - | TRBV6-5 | TGTGCCAGCAGTCCCCGGGGGGGGCCAGAGACCCAGTACTTC | CASSPRGGPETQYF
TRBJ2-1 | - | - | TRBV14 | TGTGCCAGCAGTATCCATCTAGATTCTAATGAGCAGTTCTTC | CASSIHLDSNEQFF